Below, 16 T cell receptor beta chains from the same sample are listed, as sequenced in a study of CD8 T cells in ankylosing spondylitis. MiXCR, applied by TCRdb to the 5' RACE reads, yields one record per CDR3 protein. The data show about 240,000 distinct CDR3 sequences, approximately 9% seen once. What was sequenced was blood, either unsorted or a sorted T cell fraction (not recorded which). The receptors here all came from a male donor with ankylosing spondylitis or in good health (not recorded which).

This clonotype was recorded many times. V and J are TRBV20-1 and TRBJ2-3; 8 bases agree with TRBD2. V gave up 3 bases and J gave up 3 bases; unmatched junction bases: 8. This CDR3 region has 15 residues. Germline V gene lookup returns CDR1 DFQATT and CDR2 SNEGSKA (reference sequence). This CDR3 is CSASLRTSSTDTQYF. As DNA, the CDR3 is TGCAGTGCTAGCTTAAGGACTAGCTCAACAGATACGCAGTATTTT.

This clonotype has just a few counts. The chain combines TRBV7-9 with TRBJ1-4; 8 bases match TRBD1. The V gene end was trimmed by 5 bases and the J gene end by 8 bases; junction bases not matched to a gene: 10. CDR1 and CDR2 (germline): SEHNR, FQNEAQ (reference sequence). The CDR3 runs 15 residues. CDR3 region: CASSITQGAGEKLFF. CDR3 nucleotide sequence: TGTGCCAGCAGCATTACCCAGGGGGCTGGGGAAAAACTGTTTTTT.

This clonotype was counted at least ten times. The chain has TRBV6-2 or TRBV6-3 and TRBJ2-7; TRBD2 is a possible D gene (6 bases). This CDR3 has 13 residues. V gave up 8 bases and J gave up 1 base, with 12 bases separating them. CDR1 is MNHEY, CDR2 SVGEGT, per germline. CDR3 sequence reads: CASEDGGSYEQYF. In DNA form, the CDR3 reads TGTGCCAGCGAAGACGGGGGTTCCTACGAGCAGTACTTC.

This clonotype showed up many times. The rearrangement links TRBV12-3 or TRBV12-4 to TRBJ2-2; D possibly matches TRBD1 or TRBD2 (5 bases each). This CDR3 is 13 amino acids long. V lost 6 bases and J 7 bases, leaving 12 bases between the germline ends. CDR3 loop: CASRTSGGGELFF. The CDR3 nucleotides are TGTGCCAGCAGAACCAGTGGGGGCGGGGAGCTGTTTTTT.

In its sample, this clonotype was seen many times. This rearrangement joins TRBV20-1 to TRBJ2-7, with TRBD2 identical over 10 bases. J gave up 2 bases and V 5 bases, and 9 bases lay outside the gene matches. The CDR3 extends over 15 amino acids. Per germline, CDR1 DFQATT and CDR2 SNEGSKA (reference sequence). CDR3 sequence reads: CSAPYGLAAAYEQYF. DNA for the CDR3: TGCAGTGCTCCCTACGGACTAGCGGCCGCCTACGAGCAGTACTTC.

J is TRBJ2-1 and V is TRBV9; TRBD2 agrees at 8 bases. The CDR3 consists of 14 residues. With V trimmed by 3 bases and J by 5 bases, 4 bases remained unmatched. Germline CDR1 and CDR2: SGDLS and YYNGEE. In DNA form, the CDR3 reads TGTGCCAGCAGCGGGACTAGCAGTCACAATGAGCAGTTCTTC. Residues: CASSGTSSHNEQFF.

This clonotype was counted ten times or more. This chain uses TRBV4-1 with TRBJ2-1; 8 nucleotides align to TRBD2. CDR3 length equals 16 residues. CDR1 MGHRA and CDR2 YSYEKL come from the germline V gene. Trimming removed 1 base from V and 2 bases from J; junction bases left unmatched: 4. The CDR3 reads CASSQVAGGPYNEQFF. The CDR3 DNA follows: TGCGCCAGCAGCCAAGTGGCGGGAGGCCCCTACAATGAGCAGTTCTTC.

In this sample, this clonotype turned up many times. The chain has TRBV20-1 and TRBJ2-3; no firm D call. The CDR3 sequence is 12 residues long. The V end was cut by 6 bases, the J end by 3 bases, with 10 bases between. Germline lookup yields CDR1 DFQATT and CDR2 SNEGSKA (reference sequence). CDR3 nucleotide sequence: TGCAGTGCGACGACCCGGACAGATACGCAGTATTTT. It translates to CSATTRTDTQYF.

This clonotype was counted many times. The V gene is TRBV27, the J gene TRBJ1-2; D is ambiguous. The V end lost 5 bases, the J end lost 0 bases, and 16 bases lay between the germline ends. Per the germline V gene, CDR1 is MNHEY and CDR2 is SMNVEV (reference sequence). This CDR3 has 16 residues. The DNA for the CDR3 is TGTGCCAGCAGTCCTGCAGAGGGCCCTACTAACTATGGCTACACCTTC. Protein sequence: CASSPAEGPTNYGYTF.

The rearrangement links TRBV5-6 to TRBJ2-3; D ambiguous. V was trimmed by 1 base and J by 2 bases, leaving 11 bases between them. Germline CDR1 reads SGHDT; CDR2 reads YYEEEE. The CDR3 contains 15 residues. This chain's CDR3 is CASSLYRLDTDTQYF. In nucleotides, the CDR3 is TGTGCCAGCAGCTTGTATCGGCTAGACACAGATACGCAGTATTTT.

The gene calls are TRBV30 and TRBJ2-1; possible D gene TRBD1, 5 bases. V was pared by 2 bases and J by 4 bases, with 15 bases between. CDR3 size: 15 residues. Germline values: CDR1 GTSNPN, CDR2 SVGIG (reference sequence). The CDR3 bases are TGTGCCTGGAGTACCCCAGGAGCAGGGTACAATGAGCAGTTCTTC. Translating it yields CAWSTPGAGYNEQFF.

This clonotype was counted many times. The gene calls are TRBV3-1 and TRBJ2-4; D is perhaps TRBD2 (5 bases). There are 17 residues in the CDR3. V lost 4 bases and J lost 1, with 17 bases in between. The germline V gene has CDR1 LGHDT and CDR2 YNNKEL (reference sequence). The CDR3 sequence: CASSLCGGEWAKNIQYF. Written as DNA, the CDR3 is TGTGCCAGCAGCCTCTGCGGTGGGGAGTGGGCCAAAAACATTCAGTACTTC.

This clonotype was observed many times. A junction end diverges from the germline sequence, so it may reflect a read error. V usage is TRBV27 and J usage is TRBJ2-7, with D tentatively TRBD2 (6 bases). This CDR3 is built from 12 residues. Germline V CDR1 and CDR2: MNHEY, SMNVEV (reference sequence). The CDR3, as DNA: TGTGCTAGCAGGACGGGGGCCTACGAGCAGTACTTC. Its translation is CASRTGAYEQYF.

This clonotype was counted at least ten times. CDR3 bases: TGTGCCAGCAGCGCCGGACTAGCGGGGAGAACAGATACGCAGTATTTT. Its translation: CASSAGLAGRTDTQYF. The chain carries TRBV9 and TRBJ2-3; the match to TRBD2 covers 12 bases. The CDR3 is 16 amino acids. The J segment lost 3 bases and the V segment lost 3 bases, leaving 5 bases of the junction unmatched. In germline, CDR1 is SGDLS, CDR2 YYNGEE.

The chain couples TRBV5-1 to TRBJ1-4, with a possible D match to TRBD1 (5 bases). Germline CDR1 SGHRS, CDR2 YFSETQ. The V gene lost 3 bases and the J gene lost 8 bases, with 20 bases spanning the gap. This CDR3 comprises 16 residues. For the CDR3, the DNA is TGCGCCAGCAGCTGGGGGGGGTGGGCAGCAAGCGAAAAACTGTTTTTT. Amino acid sequence: CASSWGGWAASEKLFF.

The chain uses TRBV7-9 and TRBJ2-7, with TRBD1 matching 7 bases. With 5 bases clipped from V and 7 bases from J, the junction kept 11 bases outside the gene matches. This CDR3 has 14 amino acids. CDR1 SEHNR and CDR2 FQNEAQ come from the germline V gene (reference sequence). The DNA of the CDR3 is TGTGCCAGCAGCACGGGACAGTTATTTTTGGAGCAGTACTTC. This encodes CASSTGQLFLEQYF.